These T cell receptor beta chains were read from a single sample in a study of blood T cell repertoires in COVID-19. TCRdb's table, derived via immunoSEQ multiplex PCR, lists solely in-frame clones and lacks some. Seen here are some 26,000 clones, under 80% observed once, and the top ten hold about 40%. Input material: peripheral blood. These receptors originate from a man in his sixties or seventies with acute or convalescent COVID-19. Both conserved end residues are part of each CDR3. The order of the fields is CDR3 length, J gene, clone size, D gene, V gene, CDR3 protein, CDR3 DNA. The D gene is left open where the match is weak. Part of the rows lack a size; the others show once, few, many or a class for expanded clones.

CDR3 length: 14; J gene: TRBJ1-5; clone size: -; D gene: -; V gene: TRBV7-2; CDR3 protein: CASSLTRANQPQHF; CDR3 DNA: TGTGCCAGCAGCTTAACCAGGGCCAATCAGCCCCAGCATTTT
CDR3 length: 13; J gene: TRBJ2-1; clone size: -; D gene: TRBD1; V gene: TRBV7-2; CDR3 protein: CASSRDSYNEQFF; CDR3 DNA: TGTGCCAGCAGCAGGGACAGCTACAATGAGCAGTTCTTC
CDR3 length: 15; J gene: TRBJ1-5; clone size: -; D gene: -; V gene: TRBV15; CDR3 protein: CATSRVQGGNQPQHF; CDR3 DNA: TGTGCCACCAGCAGAGTACAGGGCGGCAATCAGCCCCAGCATTTT
CDR3 length: 14; J gene: TRBJ1-1; clone size: -; D gene: TRBD1; V gene: TRBV25-1; CDR3 protein: CASSETGSNTEAFF; CDR3 DNA: TGTGCCAGCAGTGAGACAGGGTCGAACACTGAAGCTTTCTTT
CDR3 length: 17; J gene: TRBJ1-1; clone size: -; D gene: TRBD1; V gene: TRBV5-8; CDR3 protein: CASSSGQSKLMNTEAFF; CDR3 DNA: TGTGCCAGCAGCTCGGGACAGTCGAAATTAATGAACACTGAAGCTTTCTTT
CDR3 length: 16; J gene: TRBJ2-5; clone size: -; D gene: TRBD2; V gene: TRBV6-5; CDR3 protein: CASSSLTSGRGETQYF; CDR3 DNA: TGTGCCAGCAGTTCCCTGACTAGCGGGAGAGGGGAGACCCAGTACTTC
CDR3 length: 16; J gene: TRBJ2-1; clone size: -; D gene: -; V gene: TRBV7-2; CDR3 protein: CASSLGTTATYNEQFF; CDR3 DNA: TGTGCCAGCAGCTTAGGGACGACAGCGACCTACAATGAGCAGTTCTTC
CDR3 length: 15; J gene: TRBJ2-1; clone size: -; D gene: TRBD2; V gene: TRBV5-5; CDR3 protein: CASSLGRGDYNEQFF; CDR3 DNA: TGTGCCAGCAGCTTGGGGCGGGGGGACTACAATGAGCAGTTCTTC
CDR3 length: 13; J gene: TRBJ1-1; clone size: -; D gene: -; V gene: TRBV3-1/TRBV3-2; CDR3 protein: CASTKATLGEAFF; CDR3 DNA: TGTGCCAGTACCAAGGCGACATTGGGTGAAGCTTTCTTT
CDR3 length: 15; J gene: TRBJ1-6; clone size: -; D gene: -; V gene: TRBV18; CDR3 protein: CASSPAEGKNSPLHF; CDR3 DNA: TGTGCCAGCTCACCCGCGGAGGGTAAGAATTCACCCCTCCACTTT
CDR3 length: 14; J gene: TRBJ2-7; clone size: -; D gene: TRBD1; V gene: TRBV7-3; CDR3 protein: CASSLNRGPYEQYF; CDR3 DNA: TGTGCCAGCAGCTTAAACAGGGGGCCCTACGAGCAGTACTTC
CDR3 length: 15; J gene: TRBJ1-3; clone size: -; D gene: -; V gene: TRBV7-9; CDR3 protein: CASSFREAKGNTIYF; CDR3 DNA: TGTGCCAGCAGCTTTCGGGAAGCCAAAGGAAACACCATATATTTT
CDR3 length: 15; J gene: TRBJ2-7; clone size: few; D gene: TRBD2; V gene: TRBV19; CDR3 protein: CASTTTSGAFSEQYF; CDR3 DNA: TGTGCCAGTACAACAACTAGCGGAGCCTTTAGCGAGCAGTACTTC
CDR3 length: 16; J gene: TRBJ2-7; clone size: -; D gene: -; V gene: TRBV7-9; CDR3 protein: CASSLITGGPAYEQYF; CDR3 DNA: TGTGCCAGCAGCCTCATAACGGGGGGCCCAGCCTACGAGCAGTACTTC
CDR3 length: 15; J gene: TRBJ2-2; clone size: -; D gene: TRBD1; V gene: TRBV7-3; CDR3 protein: CASSPGQGNAGELFF; CDR3 DNA: TGTGCCAGCAGCCCCGGACAGGGGAACGCCGGGGAGCTGTTTTTT
CDR3 length: 16; J gene: TRBJ2-5; clone size: -; D gene: -; V gene: TRBV2; CDR3 protein: CASIPSLRGSQETQYF; CDR3 DNA: TGTGCCAGCATTCCGTCTTTACGGGGATCCCAAGAGACCCAGTACTTC
CDR3 length: 13; J gene: TRBJ2-5; clone size: -; D gene: -; V gene: TRBV28; CDR3 protein: CASSGPDQETQYF; CDR3 DNA: TGTGCCAGCAGTGGGCCAGACCAAGAGACCCAGTACTTC
CDR3 length: 13; J gene: TRBJ2-7; clone size: -; D gene: -; V gene: TRBV19; CDR3 protein: CASSVTGTYEQYF; CDR3 DNA: TGTGCCAGTAGTGTTACCGGGACCTACGAGCAGTACTTC
CDR3 length: 14; J gene: TRBJ1-3; clone size: -; D gene: -; V gene: TRBV10-3; CDR3 protein: CAMSPGISGNTIYF; CDR3 DNA: TGTGCCATGTCACCAGGGATTTCTGGAAACACCATATATTTT
CDR3 length: 13; J gene: TRBJ2-7; clone size: -; D gene: -; V gene: TRBV5-6; CDR3 protein: CASSLGLNYEQYF; CDR3 DNA: TGTGCCAGCAGCTTGGGGCTGAACTACGAGCAGTACTTC
CDR3 length: 13; J gene: TRBJ1-2; clone size: once; D gene: -; V gene: TRBV25-1; CDR3 protein: CASRGPRAGGYTF; CDR3 DNA: TGTGCCAGCAGGGGGCCGAGAGCAGGTGGCTACACCTTC
CDR3 length: 19; J gene: TRBJ2-2; clone size: -; D gene: TRBD2; V gene: TRBV29-1; CDR3 protein: CSVLIIELAGTSNTGELFF; CDR3 DNA: TGCAGCGTACTCATCATCGAACTAGCGGGAACGTCGAACACCGGGGAGCTGTTTTTT
CDR3 length: 12; J gene: TRBJ1-2; clone size: -; D gene: -; V gene: TRBV6-6; CDR3 protein: CASSYSGDGYTF; CDR3 DNA: TGTGCCAGCAGTTACTCAGGGGATGGCTACACCTTC
CDR3 length: 15; J gene: TRBJ2-7; clone size: -; D gene: -; V gene: TRBV5-1; CDR3 protein: CASSLTTGTVGEQYF; CDR3 DNA: TGCGCCAGCAGCTTAACGACTGGAACGGTAGGCGAGCAGTACTTC
CDR3 length: 16; J gene: TRBJ2-3; clone size: -; D gene: TRBD2; V gene: TRBV11-2; CDR3 protein: CASSLLASGNTDTQYF; CDR3 DNA: TGTGCCAGCAGCTTACTGGCTAGCGGAAACACAGATACGCAGTATTTT
CDR3 length: 15; J gene: TRBJ1-1; clone size: -; D gene: -; V gene: TRBV21-1; CDR3 protein: CASSKASAPGTEAFF; CDR3 DNA: TGTGCCAGCAGCAAAGCATCTGCCCCGGGGACTGAAGCTTTCTTT
CDR3 length: 15; J gene: TRBJ2-1; clone size: once; D gene: TRBD2; V gene: TRBV2; CDR3 protein: CASSVLAGVNNEQFF; CDR3 DNA: TGTGCCAGCAGTGTGCTAGCGGGGGTCAACAATGAGCAGTTCTTC
CDR3 length: 14; J gene: TRBJ1-1; clone size: few; D gene: -; V gene: TRBV6-5; CDR3 protein: CASSYDTGFTEAFF; CDR3 DNA: TGTGCCAGCAGTTACGATACGGGGTTCACTGAAGCTTTCTTT
CDR3 length: 15; J gene: TRBJ1-2; clone size: -; D gene: -; V gene: TRBV5-5; CDR3 protein: CASSLAPGSNYGYTF; CDR3 DNA: TGTGCCAGCAGCTTGGCTCCAGGGTCTAACTATGGCTACACCTTC
CDR3 length: 15; J gene: TRBJ2-1; clone size: few; D gene: -; V gene: TRBV19; CDR3 protein: CASSRVQGRGNEQFF; CDR3 DNA: TGTGCCAGTAGTAGGGTCCAGGGGAGAGGAAATGAGCAGTTCTTC
CDR3 length: 12; J gene: TRBJ1-3; clone size: -; D gene: -; V gene: TRBV28; CDR3 protein: CASTGVGNTIYF; CDR3 DNA: TGTGCCAGCACCGGAGTTGGAAACACCATATATTTT
CDR3 length: 13; J gene: TRBJ2-7; clone size: few; D gene: TRBD1; V gene: TRBV5-6; CDR3 protein: CASSFTGVYEQYF; CDR3 DNA: TGTGCCAGCAGCTTCACAGGGGTCTACGAGCAGTACTTC
CDR3 length: 12; J gene: TRBJ1-1; clone size: -; D gene: -; V gene: TRBV12-3/TRBV12-4; CDR3 protein: CASAGTNTEAFF; CDR3 DNA: TGTGCCAGTGCAGGAACGAACACTGAAGCTTTCTTT
CDR3 length: 16; J gene: TRBJ2-1; clone size: -; D gene: TRBD2; V gene: TRBV18; CDR3 protein: CASTRKTSGGANEQFF; CDR3 DNA: TGTGCCAGCACACGGAAGACTAGCGGGGGGGCCAATGAGCAGTTCTTC
CDR3 length: 16; J gene: TRBJ2-3; clone size: -; D gene: -; V gene: TRBV9; CDR3 protein: CASSGTGSGATDTQYF; CDR3 DNA: TGTGCCAGCAGCGGCACAGGGAGTGGGGCCACAGATACGCAGTATTTT
CDR3 length: 10; J gene: TRBJ2-7; clone size: once; D gene: -; V gene: TRBV30; CDR3 protein: CAWGHDEQYF; CDR3 DNA: TGTGCCTGGGGTCATGACGAGCAGTACTTC
CDR3 length: 13; J gene: TRBJ1-1; clone size: -; D gene: TRBD1; V gene: TRBV28; CDR3 protein: CASSRQGGTEAFF; CDR3 DNA: TGTGCCAGCAGTCGACAGGGGGGCACTGAAGCTTTCTTT
CDR3 length: 12; J gene: TRBJ2-3; clone size: -; D gene: -; V gene: TRBV7-6; CDR3 protein: CASSSRADTQYF; CDR3 DNA: TGTGCCAGCAGCAGCAGGGCAGATACGCAGTATTTT
CDR3 length: 16; J gene: TRBJ2-1; clone size: -; D gene: TRBD1; V gene: TRBV5-4; CDR3 protein: CASRGDVGTGSPEQFF; CDR3 DNA: TGTGCCAGCAGGGGGGACGTAGGGACAGGGTCGCCTGAGCAGTTCTTC
CDR3 length: 15; J gene: TRBJ2-3; clone size: -; D gene: -; V gene: TRBV19; CDR3 protein: CASSIESDYKDTQYF; CDR3 DNA: TGTGCCAGTAGTATAGAGTCCGACTACAAGGATACGCAGTATTTT
CDR3 length: 18; J gene: TRBJ2-1; clone size: -; D gene: TRBD1; V gene: TRBV7-2; CDR3 protein: CASSSPYDRGNRATEQFF; CDR3 DNA: TGTGCCAGCAGCTCGCCATATGACAGGGGCAATAGGGCCACTGAGCAGTTCTTC
CDR3 length: 16; J gene: TRBJ2-7; clone size: -; D gene: TRBD1; V gene: TRBV4-3; CDR3 protein: CASSQGSGTGIAEQYF; CDR3 DNA: TGCGCCAGCAGCCAAGGCTCCGGGACAGGGATCGCCGAGCAGTACTTC
CDR3 length: 16; J gene: TRBJ2-6; clone size: -; D gene: -; V gene: TRBV2; CDR3 protein: CASRAHSLPGANVLTF; CDR3 DNA: TGTGCCAGCAGGGCCCACAGTCTCCCTGGGGCCAACGTCCTGACTTTC
CDR3 length: 16; J gene: TRBJ2-1; clone size: -; D gene: TRBD2; V gene: TRBV5-4; CDR3 protein: CASSLPPRGGANEQFF; CDR3 DNA: TGTGCCAGCAGCTTGCCACCACGGGGGGGTGCCAATGAGCAGTTCTTC
CDR3 length: 15; J gene: TRBJ1-6; clone size: -; D gene: -; V gene: TRBV18; CDR3 protein: CASSPASVDNSPLHF; CDR3 DNA: TGTGCCAGCTCACCGGCCTCCGTTGATAATTCACCCCTCCACTTT
CDR3 length: 14; J gene: TRBJ1-2; clone size: many; D gene: -; V gene: TRBV4-1; CDR3 protein: CASSQDFGGYGYTF; CDR3 DNA: TGCGCCAGCAGCCAAGATTTCGGCGGTTATGGCTACACCTTC
CDR3 length: 13; J gene: TRBJ2-7; clone size: once; D gene: -; V gene: TRBV7-2; CDR3 protein: CASSPGTSWEQYF; CDR3 DNA: TGTGCCAGCAGCCCCGGGACTTCTTGGGAGCAGTACTTC